This T cell receptor beta chain is from a study of T cell responses to AZD1222 COVID-19 vaccine. Profiling relied on immunoSEQ multiplex PCR, and the TCRdb table lists in-frame clones only, not all of them. The repertoire holds about 130,000 clones, 92% seen once, with 3.5% to 4.5% in the top ten. Germline V gene lookup returns CDR1 LNHNV and CDR2 YYDKDF (reference sequence). V was clipped by 5 bases and J by 7 bases; unmatched bases: 9. The CDR3 spans 16 residues. Overall study findings and caveats: Just 5 to 7 people given AZD1222 tested seropositive at baseline. The CD4 TCRs associated with vaccination extended across spike and predominated at 160-218 and 743-854. Clonal diversity was possibly underestimated; the donors were predominantly white British and more often female.

Of note for this clone: Its antigen remains unidentified.

The TCR originated in an adult in good health. This sample comprised peripheral blood, obtained on day 0 of AZD1222 vaccination. J is TRBJ1-6 and V is TRBV15; 9 nucleotides line up with TRBD1. The CDR3 nucleotides read TGTGCCACCAGCTCCCACAGGGGGCGGGGAAATTCACCCCTCCACTTT. It is translated as CATSSHRGRGNSPLHF.